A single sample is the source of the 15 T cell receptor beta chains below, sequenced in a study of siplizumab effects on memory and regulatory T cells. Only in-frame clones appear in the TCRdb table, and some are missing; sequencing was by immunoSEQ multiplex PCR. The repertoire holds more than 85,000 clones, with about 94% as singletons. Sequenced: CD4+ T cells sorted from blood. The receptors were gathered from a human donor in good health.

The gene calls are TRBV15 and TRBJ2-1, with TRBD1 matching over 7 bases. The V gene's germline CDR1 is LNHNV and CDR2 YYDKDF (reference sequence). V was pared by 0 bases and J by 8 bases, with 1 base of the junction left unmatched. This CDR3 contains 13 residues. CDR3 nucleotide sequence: TGTGCCACCAGCAGAGATCAGGGGGATGAGCAGTTCTTC. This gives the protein CATSRDQGDEQFF.

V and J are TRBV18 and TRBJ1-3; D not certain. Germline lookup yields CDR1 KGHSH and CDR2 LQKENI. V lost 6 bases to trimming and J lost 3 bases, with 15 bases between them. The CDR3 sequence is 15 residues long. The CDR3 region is CASSLDGQRGNTIYF. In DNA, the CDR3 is TGTGCCAGCTCGCTCGATGGGCAGCGTGGAAACACCATATATTTT.

DNA of the CDR3: TGTGCCAGCAGTTTAAGGGCCTTAGTATACGAGCAGTACTTC. Protein sequence: CASSLRALVYEQYF. This chain joins TRBV28 and TRBJ2-7; D unclear. The CDR3 loop spans 14 amino acids. The V gene's germline CDR1 is MDHEN and CDR2 SYDVKM. V was shortened by 2 bases and J by 4 bases, with 12 bases between the two germline ends.

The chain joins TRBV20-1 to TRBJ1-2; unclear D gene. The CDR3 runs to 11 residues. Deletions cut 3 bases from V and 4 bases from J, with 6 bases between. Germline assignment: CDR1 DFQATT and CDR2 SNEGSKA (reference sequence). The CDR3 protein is CSARDLYGYTF. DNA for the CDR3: TGCAGTGCTAGGGACCTCTATGGCTACACCTTC.

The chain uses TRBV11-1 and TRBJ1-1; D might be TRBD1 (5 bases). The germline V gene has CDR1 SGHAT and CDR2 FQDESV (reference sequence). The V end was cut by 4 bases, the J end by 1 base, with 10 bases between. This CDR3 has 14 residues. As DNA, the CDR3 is TGTGCCAGCAGCTCCCACGGGGCGAACACTGAAGCTTTCTTT. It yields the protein CASSSHGANTEAFF.

CDR3 in DNA: TGTGCCAGCAGCACCGGGACTTCCGAAAAACTGTTTTTT. Protein: CASSTGTSEKLFF. This chain links TRBV9 with TRBJ1-4; D possibly corresponds to TRBD1 (5 bases). V was trimmed by 4 bases and J by 8 bases, leaving 12 bases between them. The CDR3 is 13 residues long. The V gene's germline CDR1 is SGDLS and CDR2 YYNGEE.

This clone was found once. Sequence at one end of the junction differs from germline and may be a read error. The CDR3 spells CASSLGQGASGELSF. CDR3 nucleotides: TGTGCCAGCAGTTTGGGGCAGGGGGCCTCCGGGGAGCTGTCTTTT. The chain uses TRBV28 and TRBJ2-2, with 8 bases that match TRBD1. The CDR3 consists of 15 residues. Per germline, CDR1 MDHEN and CDR2 SYDVKM.

As DNA, the CDR3 is TGTGCCAGCAGCCAAGATTCGGGTCAGACTAGCAATCAGCCCCAGCATTTT. It translates to CASSQDSGQTSNQPQHF. The chain uses TRBV4-2 and TRBJ1-5, with D unresolved. V lost 0 bases to trimming and J lost 0 bases, with 12 bases between them. The CDR3 consists of 17 residues. Germline CDR1 reads LGHNA; CDR2 reads YNFKEQ.

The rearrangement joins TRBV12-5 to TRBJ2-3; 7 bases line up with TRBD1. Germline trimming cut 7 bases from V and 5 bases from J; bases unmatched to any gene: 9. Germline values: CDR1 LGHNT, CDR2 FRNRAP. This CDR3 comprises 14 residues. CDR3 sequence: CASAKMTGQDTQYF. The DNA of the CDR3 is TGTGCTAGTGCCAAAATGACAGGGCAAGATACGCAGTATTTT. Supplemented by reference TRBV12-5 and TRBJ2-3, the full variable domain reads DARVTQTPRHKVTEMGQEVTMRCQPILGHNTVFWYRQTMMQGLELLAYFRNRAPLDDSGMPKDRFSAEMPDATLATLKIQPSEPRDSAVYFCASAKMTGQDTQYFGPGTRLTVL.

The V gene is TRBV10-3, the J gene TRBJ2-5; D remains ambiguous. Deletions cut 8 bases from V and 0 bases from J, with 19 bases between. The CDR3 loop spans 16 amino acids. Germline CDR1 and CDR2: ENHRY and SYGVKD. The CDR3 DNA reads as TGTGCCATCCAATACCGGGCGCGACTGCACCAAGAGACCCAGTACTTC. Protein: CAIQYRARLHQETQYF.

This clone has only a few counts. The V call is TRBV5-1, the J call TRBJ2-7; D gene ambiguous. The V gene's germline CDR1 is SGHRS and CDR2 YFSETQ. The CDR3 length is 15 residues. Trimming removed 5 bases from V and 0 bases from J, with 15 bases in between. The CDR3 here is CASSAFGQSSYEQYF. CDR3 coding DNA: TGCGCCAGCAGTGCTTTCGGCCAGAGCTCCTACGAGCAGTACTTC.

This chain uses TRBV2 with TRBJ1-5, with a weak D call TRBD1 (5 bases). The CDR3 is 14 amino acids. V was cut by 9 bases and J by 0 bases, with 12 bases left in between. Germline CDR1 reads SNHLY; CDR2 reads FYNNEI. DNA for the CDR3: TGTGCCAGTCAGGGAATGTATAGCAATCAGCCCCAGCATTTT. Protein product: CASQGMYSNQPQHF.

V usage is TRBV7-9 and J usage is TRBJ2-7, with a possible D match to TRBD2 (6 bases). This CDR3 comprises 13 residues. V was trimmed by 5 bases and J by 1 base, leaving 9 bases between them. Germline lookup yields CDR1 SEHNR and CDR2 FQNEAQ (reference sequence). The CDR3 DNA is TGTGCCAGCAGCGCGGGATCATCCTACGAGCAGTACTTC. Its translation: CASSAGSSYEQYF.

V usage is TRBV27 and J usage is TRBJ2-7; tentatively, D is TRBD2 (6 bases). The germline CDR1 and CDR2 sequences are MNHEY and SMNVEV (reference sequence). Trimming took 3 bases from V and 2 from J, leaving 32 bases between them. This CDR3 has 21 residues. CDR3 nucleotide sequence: TGTGCCAGCAGTTTCCCACGGCCCGTGAGACTAGAAAAAAGGGAAGCCTACGAGCAGTACTTC. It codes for CASSFPRPVRLEKREAYEQYF.

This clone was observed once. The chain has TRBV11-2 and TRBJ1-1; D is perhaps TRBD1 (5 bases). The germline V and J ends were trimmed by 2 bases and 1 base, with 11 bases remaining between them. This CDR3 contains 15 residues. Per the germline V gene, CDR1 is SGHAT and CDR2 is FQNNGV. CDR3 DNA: TGTGCCAGCAGCTTATCAAGTACAGGGAACACTGAAGCTTTCTTT. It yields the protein CASSLSSTGNTEAFF. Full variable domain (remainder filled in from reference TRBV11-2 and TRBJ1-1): EAGVAQSPRYKIIEKRQSVAFWCNPISGHATLYWYQQILGQGPKLLIQFQNNGVVDDSQLPKDRFSAERLKGVDSTLKIQPAKLEDSAVYLCASSLSSTGNTEAFFGQGTRLTVV.